This TCR beta chain was sequenced for a study of PD-1 blockade in classical Hodgkin lymphoma. General observations from the study: Newly diagnosed patients had diversity similar to the baseline diversity of complete responders. In newly diagnosed patients, baseline TCR diversity was reportedly below that of healthy donors. Repertoire differences have undefined causes, possibly disease activity or prior therapy.

Following autologous stem cell transplantation, relapse occurred in every patient, and exposure to brentuximab vedotin varied. Per the germline V gene, CDR1 is LGHNA and CDR2 is YNFKEQ. Unmatched junction bases numbered 9, after V lost 2 bases and J lost 2 bases. This CDR3 region has 19 residues. In the case of this clone: Antigen unknown.

Assay used: immunoSEQ multiplex PCR; TCRdb lists only in-frame clones, some missing. The table has some 17,000 clones, around 76% seen once. The sequencing used peripheral blood mononuclear cells (PBMCs), collected before the second cycle of nivolumab. The sequence was collected from a human donor with classical Hodgkin lymphoma. The V call is TRBV4-2, the J call TRBJ2-5; 15 bases match TRBD2. CDR3 sequence (DNA): TGTGCCAGCAGCCAACGGTGGCCAGGGACTAGCGGGGGGCAAGAGACCCAGTACTTC. Translated: CASSQRWPGTSGGQETQYF.